This TCR beta chain was found in a study of identical twins. To note about this clonotype: Its antigen is as yet unknown.

Trimming stripped 6 bases from V and 0 bases from J, with 12 bases between. The CDR3 runs to 16 residues. Germline loops: CDR1 MNHEY, CDR2 SVGEGT. Study-wide findings and caveats: Beta out-of-frame sequences showed weaker excess twin sharing. Twin sharing of out-of-frame TCR alpha was underestimated by models in monozygotic pairs.

TCRdb re-analysed the 5' RACE reads in MiXCR, keeping a single row per CDR3 protein. The sample lists approximately 700,000 distinct CDR3 sequences, about 20% occurring once. The donors were all healthy and Caucasian. A further study also used this sample, focusing on T cells expressing NK-cell markers.

The genes are TRBV6-2 or TRBV6-3 and TRBJ2-6; D gene ambiguous. Sequencing was performed on PBMCs. The receptor comes from a woman aged 18-30 years in good health. DNA for the CDR3: TGTGCCAGCAGAACAGAAGGCGGCTCTGGGGCCAACGTCCTGACTTTC. Translating it yields CASRTEGGSGANVLTF.